This TCR beta chain was sequenced during a study of OX40 agonist ivuxolimab in advanced cancers. Profiled with immunoSEQ multiplex PCR; TCRdb holds only in-frame clones, not every one. The sample records approximately 28,000 clones, approximately 84% being singletons. The sequence was obtained from an adult with an advanced solid tumor such as melanoma, head and neck, liver or kidney cancer. Sequencing used CD4+ or CD8+ T cells sorted from blood, obtained in a trial of the OX40 agonist ivuxolimab.

The CDR3 DNA sequence: TGTGCCAGCAGCGCCGCCGGGACAGGGATAAACGAGCAGTACTTC. Encoded protein: CASSAAGTGINEQYF. The chain joins TRBV7-6 to TRBJ2-7, with 9 nucleotides matching TRBD1. There are 15 residues in the CDR3. The V segment lost 5 bases and the J segment 5 bases; nucleotides outside the gene matches: 10. The V gene's germline CDR1 is SGHVS and CDR2 FNYEAQ.